Described below is a single T cell receptor (beta chain) sequence and its context. The sample is drawn from a study of blood T cell repertoires in COVID-19. Looking at the study overall: Acute-phase and convalescent COVID-19 samples originated in the United States, Italy and Spain. PBMCs, B-cell-depleted T cells, or T cells provided the cDNA or gDNA that made up the material.

The CDR3 is 13 residues long. The V and J ends lost 2 bases and 6 bases respectively, with 10 bases between them. In the original workflow: How many nucleated cells were present was estimated from reference gene primer amplification. The data were produced by immunoSEQ multiplex PCR, yet TCRdb's version contains in-frame clones alone and is incomplete. Clone size and the V and J calls come from that table; the DNA yielded D and trimming. The sample contains about 300,000 clones, about 87% of which appear only once. Seattle cases were enrolled at active infection and followed longitudinally. This TCR was sampled from a woman aged 50 to 60 with COVID-19, enrolled during active disease. Sequencing input: peripheral blood. The V call is TRBV12-3 or TRBV12-4, the J call TRBJ1-1; perhaps TRBD1 as D (6 bases). CDR3 DNA sequence: TGTGCCAGCAGTTTACGGGGGGCGGCTGAAGCTTTCTTT. The encoded protein is CASSLRGAAEAFF.